A selection of T cell receptor beta chains follows, all from one sample in a study of human T cells and chemical hapten exposure. Using its own MiXCR run on the RACE reads, TCRdb lists one record per CDR3 protein. The data hold fewer than 60,000 distinct CDR3 sequences, with about 11% observed a single time. Sequencing was performed on whole blood, taken in connection with sensitization to the hapten diphenylcyclopropenone (DPC). Receptors were obtained from a woman aged 40-49 years with alopecia areata. Some clones in this sample may be carry-over from other donors' samples. The CDR3 runs from the conserved cysteine through the conserved F or W. A D gene is named only where the DNA matches it firmly. Clone size appears in some rows only: once, few, many, or a class for an expanded clone.

V gene: TRBV4-3; D gene: NA; clone size: NA; J gene: TRBJ2-7; CDR3 DNA: TGCGCCAGCAGCCAAGAGGGGACTTACGAGCAGTACTTC; CDR3 protein: CASSQEGTYEQYF
V gene: TRBV28; D gene: NA; clone size: NA; J gene: TRBJ2-5; CDR3 DNA: TGTGCCAGCAGGCACGAGTATTTTGAGACCCAGTACTTC; CDR3 protein: CASRHEYFETQYF
V gene: TRBV7-2; D gene: TRBD2; clone size: NA; J gene: TRBJ2-7; CDR3 DNA: TGTGCCAGCAGCTTAGGGCGGGAGAGCGAGCAGTACTTC; CDR3 protein: CASSLGRESEQYF
V gene: TRBV5-1; D gene: NA; clone size: few; J gene: TRBJ2-3; CDR3 DNA: TGCGCCAGCAGCTCCCTTGATTCCACAGATACGCAGTATTTT; CDR3 protein: CASSSLDSTDTQYF
V gene: TRBV29-1; D gene: NA; clone size: few; J gene: TRBJ1-3; CDR3 DNA: TGCAGCGTTGGTACGAGTCGGTCTGGAAACACCATATATTTT; CDR3 protein: CSVGTSRSGNTIYF
V gene: TRBV12-5; D gene: NA; clone size: few; J gene: TRBJ2-2; CDR3 DNA: TGTGCTAGTGGGAGAGACGGCCCGAACACCGGGGAGCTGTTTTTT; CDR3 protein: CASGRDGPNTGELFF
V gene: TRBV12-3/TRBV12-4; D gene: TRBD1; clone size: NA; J gene: TRBJ1-1; CDR3 DNA: TGTGCCAGCAGCTTACAGGGGATAACTGAAGCTTTCTTT; CDR3 protein: CASSLQGITEAFF
V gene: TRBV20-1; D gene: TRBD1; clone size: NA; J gene: TRBJ2-5; CDR3 DNA: TGCAGTGCTAGGGGGCCGCGGGACAGGGGCGAGACCCAGTACTTC; CDR3 protein: CSARGPRDRGETQYF
V gene: TRBV20-1; D gene: NA; clone size: NA; J gene: TRBJ1-4; CDR3 DNA: TGCAGTCCGACCCGGACAGCTAATGAAAAACTGTTTTTT; CDR3 protein: CSPTRTANEKLFF
V gene: TRBV2; D gene: NA; clone size: many; J gene: TRBJ2-7; CDR3 DNA: TGTGCCAGCAGTAGGGGACGGCCCGACGAGCAGTACTTC; CDR3 protein: CASSRGRPDEQYF
V gene: TRBV19; D gene: TRBD2; clone size: many; J gene: TRBJ2-7; CDR3 DNA: TGTGCCAGTAGTCGTGGACTAGCAGGAGAGCAGTACTTC; CDR3 protein: CASSRGLAGEQYF